The present entry profiles one T cell receptor (beta chain) with its context. Its matching antigen is unknown. This record comes from a study of lymphopenia after photon versus proton radiotherapy. Findings and caveats of the study: Survival link was tested only in deceased patients; proton benefit remains a possibility.

This CDR3 contains 14 residues. From germline, CDR1 is MNHEY and CDR2 SVGAGI. V was shortened by 2 bases and J by 1 base, with 9 bases between the two germline ends. Profiled with immunoSEQ multiplex PCR; TCRdb holds only in-frame clones, not every one. This sample has around 20,000 clones; about four fifths occur once, and the top ten carry over 2.5%. This material consisted of peripheral blood, taken from a patient treated with photon-based radiotherapy. The V gene is TRBV6-5, the J gene TRBJ2-7; D perhaps matches TRBD2 (6 bases). The sequence was collected from a woman between 45 and 65 years old with pancreatic cancer. DNA for the CDR3: TGTGCCAGCAGTTACGGCGGAGGGTCCTACGAGCAGTACTTC. Residues: CASSYGGGSYEQYF.